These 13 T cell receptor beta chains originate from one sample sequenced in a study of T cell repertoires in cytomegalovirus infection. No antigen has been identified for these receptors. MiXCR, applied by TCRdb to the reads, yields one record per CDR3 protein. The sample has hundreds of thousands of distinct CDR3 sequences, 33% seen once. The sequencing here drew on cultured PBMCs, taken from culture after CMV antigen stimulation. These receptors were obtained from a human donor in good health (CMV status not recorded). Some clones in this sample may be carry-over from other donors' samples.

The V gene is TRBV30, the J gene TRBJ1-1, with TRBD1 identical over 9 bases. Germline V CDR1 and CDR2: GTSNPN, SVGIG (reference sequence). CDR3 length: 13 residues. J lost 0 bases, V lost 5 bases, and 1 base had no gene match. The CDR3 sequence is CAWGTGMNTEAFF. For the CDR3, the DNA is TGTGCCTGGGGGACAGGGATGAACACTGAAGCTTTCTTT.

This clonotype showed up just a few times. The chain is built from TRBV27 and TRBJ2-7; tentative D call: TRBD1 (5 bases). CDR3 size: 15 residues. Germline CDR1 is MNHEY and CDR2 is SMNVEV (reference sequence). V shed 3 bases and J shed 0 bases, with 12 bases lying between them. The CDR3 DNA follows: TGTGCCAGCAGTTTGGGGCCTGTACCCTCCTACGAGCAGTACTTC. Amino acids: CASSLGPVPSYEQYF.

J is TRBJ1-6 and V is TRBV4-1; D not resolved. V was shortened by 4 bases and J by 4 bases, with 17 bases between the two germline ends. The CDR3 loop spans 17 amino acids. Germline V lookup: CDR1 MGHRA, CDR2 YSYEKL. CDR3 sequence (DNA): TGCGCCAGCAGCCCTCGTGGAGGGAGCTTTTATAATTCACCCCTCCACTTT. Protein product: CASSPRGGSFYNSPLHF.

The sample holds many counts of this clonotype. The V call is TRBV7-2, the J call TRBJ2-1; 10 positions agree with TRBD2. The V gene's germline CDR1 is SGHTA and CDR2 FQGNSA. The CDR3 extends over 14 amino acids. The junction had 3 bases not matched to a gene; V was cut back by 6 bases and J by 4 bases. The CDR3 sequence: CASSLAGEYNEQFF. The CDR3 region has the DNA TGTGCCAGCAGTCTAGCGGGAGAGTACAATGAGCAGTTCTTC.

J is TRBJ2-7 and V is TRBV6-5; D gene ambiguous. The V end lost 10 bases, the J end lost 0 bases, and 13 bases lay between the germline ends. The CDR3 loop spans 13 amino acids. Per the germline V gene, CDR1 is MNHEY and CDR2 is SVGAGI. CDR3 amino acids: CATAPGYSYEQYF. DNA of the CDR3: TGTGCCACCGCTCCGGGTTACTCCTACGAGCAGTACTTC.

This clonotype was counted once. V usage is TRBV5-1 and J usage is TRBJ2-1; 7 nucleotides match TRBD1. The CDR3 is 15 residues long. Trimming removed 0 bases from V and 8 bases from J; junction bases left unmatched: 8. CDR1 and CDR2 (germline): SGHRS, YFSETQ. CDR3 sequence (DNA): TGCGCCAGCAGCTTGGAGGGGGCAGGGGTCGATGAGCAGTTCTTC. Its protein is CASSLEGAGVDEQFF.

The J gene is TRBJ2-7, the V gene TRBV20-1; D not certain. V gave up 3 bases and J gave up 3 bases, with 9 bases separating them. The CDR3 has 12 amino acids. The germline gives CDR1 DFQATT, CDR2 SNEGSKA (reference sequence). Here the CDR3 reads CSASPGNYEQYF. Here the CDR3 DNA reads TGCAGTGCTAGCCCGGGCAACTACGAGCAGTACTTC.

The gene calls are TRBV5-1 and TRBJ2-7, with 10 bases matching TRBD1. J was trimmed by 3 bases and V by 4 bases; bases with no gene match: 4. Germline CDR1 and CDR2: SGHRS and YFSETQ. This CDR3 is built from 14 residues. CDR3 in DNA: TGCGCCAGCAGCATAAGGACAGGGGGCTACGAGCAGTACTTC. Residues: CASSIRTGGYEQYF.

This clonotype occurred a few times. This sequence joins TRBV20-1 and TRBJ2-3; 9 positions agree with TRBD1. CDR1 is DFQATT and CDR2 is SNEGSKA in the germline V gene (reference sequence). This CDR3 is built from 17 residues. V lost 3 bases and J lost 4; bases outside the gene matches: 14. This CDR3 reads CSARGAEWDRDPDTQYF. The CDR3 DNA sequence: TGCAGTGCTAGGGGGGCAGAGTGGGACAGGGACCCAGATACGCAGTATTTT.

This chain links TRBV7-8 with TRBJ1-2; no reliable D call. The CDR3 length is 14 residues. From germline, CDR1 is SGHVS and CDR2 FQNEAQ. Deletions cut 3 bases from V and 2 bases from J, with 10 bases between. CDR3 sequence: CASSLADPNYGYTF. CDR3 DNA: TGTGCCAGCAGCTTGGCGGACCCGAACTATGGCTACACCTTC.

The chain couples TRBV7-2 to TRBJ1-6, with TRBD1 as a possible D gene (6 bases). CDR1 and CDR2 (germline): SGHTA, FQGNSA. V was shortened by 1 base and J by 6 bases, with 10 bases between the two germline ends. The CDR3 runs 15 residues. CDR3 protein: CASSLGQAVNSPLHF. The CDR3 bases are TGTGCCAGCAGCTTAGGACAGGCGGTTAATTCACCCCTCCACTTT. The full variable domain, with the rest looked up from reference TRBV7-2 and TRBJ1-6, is GAGVSQSPSNKVTEKGKDVELRCDPISGHTALYWYRQSLGQGLEFLIYFQGNSAPDKSGLPSDRFSAERTGGSVSTLTIQRTQQEDSAVYLCASSLGQAVNSPLHFGNGTRLTVT.

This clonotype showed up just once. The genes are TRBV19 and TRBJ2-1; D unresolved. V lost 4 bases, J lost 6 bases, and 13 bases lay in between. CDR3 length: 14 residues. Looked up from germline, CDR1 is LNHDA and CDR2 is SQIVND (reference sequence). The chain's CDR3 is CASSRGSWVNEQFF. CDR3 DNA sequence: TGTGCCAGTAGTAGGGGTTCGTGGGTCAATGAGCAGTTCTTC.

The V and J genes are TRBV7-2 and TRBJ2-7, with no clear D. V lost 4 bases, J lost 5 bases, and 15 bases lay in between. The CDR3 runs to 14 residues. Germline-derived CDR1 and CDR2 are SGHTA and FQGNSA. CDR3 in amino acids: CASSSWVGRNEQYF. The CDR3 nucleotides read TGTGCCAGCAGCTCCTGGGTGGGTAGGAACGAGCAGTACTTC. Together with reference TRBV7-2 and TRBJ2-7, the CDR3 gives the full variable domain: GAGVSQSPSNKVTEKGKDVELRCDPISGHTALYWYRQSLGQGLEFLIYFQGNSAPDKSGLPSDRFSAERTGGSVSTLTIQRTQQEDSAVYLCASSSWVGRNEQYFGPGTRLTVT.